This T cell receptor (beta chain) was profiled in a study of cytomegalovirus exposure and HLA in healthy donors. Germline V gene sequence: CDR1 MNHNY, CDR2 SVGAGI (reference sequence). After removal of 5 bases from V and 1 base from J, the junction contained 1 base not matched to a gene. The CDR3 length is 15 residues. Primers included in the PCR were 60 Vbeta and 13 Jbeta primers. Libraries were prepared by immunoSEQ multiplex PCR; TCRdb keeps only in-frame clonotypes and omits some of them. The table records 120,000 or so clones, about 80% of them present only once. This clonotype originated in a man aged 55 to 69 in good health and CMV-seropositive. Sequencing was performed on PBMCs. The chain couples TRBV6-6 to TRBJ2-2; 10 bases are a match to TRBD2. The CDR3 sequence: CASSRLAGNTGELFF. The CDR3 nucleotides read TGTGCCAGCAGTAGACTAGCGGGGAACACCGGGGAGCTGTTTTTT.